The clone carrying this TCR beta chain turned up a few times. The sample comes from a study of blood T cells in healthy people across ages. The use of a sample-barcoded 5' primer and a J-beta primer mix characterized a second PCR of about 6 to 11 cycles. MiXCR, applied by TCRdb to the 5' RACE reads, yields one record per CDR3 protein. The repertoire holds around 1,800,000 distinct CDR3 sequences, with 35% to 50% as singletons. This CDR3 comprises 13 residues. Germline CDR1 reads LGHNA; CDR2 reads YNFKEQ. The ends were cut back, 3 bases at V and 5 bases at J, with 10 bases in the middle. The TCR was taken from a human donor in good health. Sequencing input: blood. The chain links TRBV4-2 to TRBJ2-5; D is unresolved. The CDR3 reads CASSHDSGETQYF. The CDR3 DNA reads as TGTGCCAGCAGCCACGACTCGGGCGAGACCCAGTACTTC.